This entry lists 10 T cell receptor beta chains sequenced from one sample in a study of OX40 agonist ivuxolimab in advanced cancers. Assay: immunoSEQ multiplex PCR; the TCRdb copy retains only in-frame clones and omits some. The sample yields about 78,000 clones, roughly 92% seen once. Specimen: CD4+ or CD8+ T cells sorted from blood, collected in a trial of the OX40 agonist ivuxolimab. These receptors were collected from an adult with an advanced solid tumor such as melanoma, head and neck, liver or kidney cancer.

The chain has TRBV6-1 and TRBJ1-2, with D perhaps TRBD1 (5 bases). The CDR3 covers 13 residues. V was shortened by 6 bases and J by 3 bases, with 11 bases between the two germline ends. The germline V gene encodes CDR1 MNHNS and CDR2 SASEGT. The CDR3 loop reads CASRPGTHYGYTF. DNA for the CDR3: TGTGCCAGCAGGCCCGGGACGCACTATGGCTACACCTTC.

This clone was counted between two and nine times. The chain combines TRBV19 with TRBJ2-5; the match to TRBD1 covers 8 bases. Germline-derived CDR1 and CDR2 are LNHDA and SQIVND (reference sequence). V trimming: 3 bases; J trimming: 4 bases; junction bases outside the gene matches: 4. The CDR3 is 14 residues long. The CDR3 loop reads CASSMAGGPETQYF. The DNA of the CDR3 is TGTGCCAGTAGTATGGCAGGGGGCCCAGAGACCCAGTACTTC. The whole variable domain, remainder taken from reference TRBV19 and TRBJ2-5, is DGGITQSPKYLFRKEGQNVTLSCEQNLNHDAMYWYRQDPGQGLRLIYYSQIVNDFQKGDIAEGYSVSREKKESFPLTVTSAQKNPTAFYLCASSMAGGPETQYFGPGTRLLVL.

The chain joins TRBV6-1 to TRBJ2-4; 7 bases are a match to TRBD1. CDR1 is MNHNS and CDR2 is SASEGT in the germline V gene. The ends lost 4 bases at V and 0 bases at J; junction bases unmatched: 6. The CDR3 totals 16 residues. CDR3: CASSGTGTVAKNIQYF. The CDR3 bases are TGTGCCAGCAGTGGAACCGGGACAGTAGCCAAAAACATTCAGTACTTC.

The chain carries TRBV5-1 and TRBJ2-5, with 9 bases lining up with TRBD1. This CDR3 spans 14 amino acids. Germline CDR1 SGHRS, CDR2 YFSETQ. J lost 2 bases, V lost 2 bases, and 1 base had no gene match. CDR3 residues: CASSLQGAQETQYF. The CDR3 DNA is TGCGCCAGCAGCTTACAGGGGGCACAAGAGACCCAGTACTTC.

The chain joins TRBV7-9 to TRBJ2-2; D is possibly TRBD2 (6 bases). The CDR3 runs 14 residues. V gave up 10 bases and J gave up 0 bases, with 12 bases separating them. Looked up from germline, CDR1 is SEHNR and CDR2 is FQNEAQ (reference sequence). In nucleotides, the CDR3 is TGTGCCAAAACCGGGACTTCGAACACCGGGGAGCTGTTTTTT. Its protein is CAKTGTSNTGELFF.

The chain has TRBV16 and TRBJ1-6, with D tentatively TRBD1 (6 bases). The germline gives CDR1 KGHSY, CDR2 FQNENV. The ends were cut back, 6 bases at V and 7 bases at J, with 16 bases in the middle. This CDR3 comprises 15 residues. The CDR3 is CASSRAGVGNSPLHF. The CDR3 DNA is TGTGCCAGCAGTCGTGCAGGGGTAGGGAATTCACCCCTCCACTTT.

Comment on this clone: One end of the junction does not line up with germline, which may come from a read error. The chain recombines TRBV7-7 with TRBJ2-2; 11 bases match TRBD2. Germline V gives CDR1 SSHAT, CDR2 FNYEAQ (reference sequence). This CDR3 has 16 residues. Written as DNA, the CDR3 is TGTGCTAGCAGCTTAGGACTAGCGGGGAACACCGGGGAGCTGTTTTTT. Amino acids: CASSLGLAGNTGELFF.

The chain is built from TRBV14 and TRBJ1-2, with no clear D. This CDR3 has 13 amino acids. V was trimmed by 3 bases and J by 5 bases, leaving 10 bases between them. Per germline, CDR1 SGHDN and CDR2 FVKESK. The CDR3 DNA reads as TGTGCCAGCAGCCAGGGTAGTAGGTATGGCTACACCTTC. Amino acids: CASSQGSRYGYTF.

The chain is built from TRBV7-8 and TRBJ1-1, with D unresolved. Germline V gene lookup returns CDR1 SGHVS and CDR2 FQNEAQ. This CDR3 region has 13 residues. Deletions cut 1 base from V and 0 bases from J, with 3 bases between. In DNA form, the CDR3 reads TGTGCCAGCAGCTTAGATGTGAACACTGAAGCTTTCTTT. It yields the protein CASSLDVNTEAFF.

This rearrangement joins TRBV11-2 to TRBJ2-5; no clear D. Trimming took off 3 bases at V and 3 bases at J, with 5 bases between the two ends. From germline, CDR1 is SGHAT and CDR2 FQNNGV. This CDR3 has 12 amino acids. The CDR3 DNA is TGTGCCAGCAGCTTGGGGAAAGAGACCCAGTACTTC. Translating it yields CASSLGKETQYF.